This TCR beta chain stems from a study of Ad26.COV2.S vaccination and SARS-CoV-2 variants. Treatment described: roughly 18 received Ad26.COV2.S at low or high dose, single or two shots; about 5 received placebo; per-sample allocation not given. Sampling was performed 63 days after the first vaccine or placebo injection. The germline CDR1 and CDR2 sequences are SQVTM and ANQGSEA. With 7 bases removed from V and 0 bases from J, the gap between germline ends came to 16 bases. CDR3 size: 15 residues. Generated by immunoSEQ multiplex PCR, the TCRdb table keeps only in-frame clones and is missing some. The repertoire holds roughly 350,000 clones, about 88% seen once, with 6.4% in the top ten.

The TCR sequence derives from a person aged 18-65 years who received the Ad26.COV2.S COVID-19 vaccine or a placebo. The chain is built from TRBV29-1 and TRBJ1-3, with a possible D match to TRBD1 (6 bases). Sample: peripheral blood, taken in a trial of Ad26.COV2.S vaccine versus placebo. This chain's CDR3 is CSAGGGGGSGNTIYF. CDR3 nucleotides: TGCAGCGCCGGGGGCGGCGGGGGCTCTGGAAACACCATATATTTT. The variable domain in full, completed from reference TRBV29-1 and TRBJ1-3, reads SAVISQKPSRDICQRGTSLTIQCQVDSQVTMMFWYRQQPGQSLTLIATANQGSEATYESGFVIDKFPISRPNLTFSTLTVSNMSPEDSSIYLCSAGGGGGSGNTIYFGEGSWLTVV.